This is a list of T cell receptor beta chains from one sample in a study of blood T cells in healthy people across ages. From the 5' RACE reads, TCRdb called clonotypes with MiXCR, one entry per CDR3 protein. The sample contains about 900,000 distinct CDR3 sequences, approximately 67% of which appear only once. Sequencing was done on a sample of blood. The receptor set was obtained from a man younger than 40 in good health. Each CDR3 is given with its conserved first and last residue. The D gene is left open where the match is weak. Clone size is given for some rows only: seen once, a few or many times, or a class if the clone is expanded.

J | size | V | D | DNA | CDR3
TRBJ1-6 | once | TRBV12-3/TRBV12-4 | - | TGTGCCAGCACTCATTCTACAGGGAACAGGTCACCCCTCCACTTT | CASTHSTGNRSPLHF
TRBJ2-1 | - | TRBV20-1 | - | TGCAGTGCTAGACCAAGGGCGGGGACAGACCTTTACAATGAGCAGTTCTTC | CSARPRAGTDLYNEQFF
TRBJ2-7 | once | TRBV12-3/TRBV12-4 | - | TGTGCCAGCAGTGCCCCTCAGACTGGAGCCTACGACCAGTACTTC | CASSAPQTGAYDQYF
TRBJ2-7 | many | TRBV29-1 | - | TGCAGCGTTGAAGCCAACAACTACGAGCAGTACTTC | CSVEANNYEQYF
TRBJ1-2 | - | TRBV7-2 | TRBD1 | TGTGCCAGCAGCTTAGTGTCAGGACAGGGGAGGTATGGCTACACCTTC | CASSLVSGQGRYGYTF
TRBJ1-1 | - | TRBV27 | - | TGTGCCAGCAGCCGCCACCTGAACACTGAAGCTTTCTTT | CASSRHLNTEAFF
TRBJ1-5 | - | TRBV20-1 | - | TGCAGTGCTAGAGATTATCGGTCCGGGGAGGGCATAGGGCAGCCCCAGCATTTT | CSARDYRSGEGIGQPQHF
TRBJ2-1 | - | TRBV6-1 | TRBD2 | TGTGCCAGCAGTCCCCGGGTAGCGGGGGGGCCCCACGTCAATGAGCAGTTCTTC | CASSPRVAGGPHVNEQFF
TRBJ1-1 | - | TRBV5-1 | - | TGCGCCAGCAGACCTGTCGCGGCGAACACTGAAGCTTTCTTT | CASRPVAANTEAFF
TRBJ2-1 | - | TRBV9 | - | TGTGCCAGCAGCGTAGAGAGCATCTACAATGAGCAGTTCTTC | CASSVESIYNEQFF
TRBJ2-7 | - | TRBV28 | - | TGTGCCAGCAGTTTACCCCCAGGGGTACTAGCGAACGAGCAGTACTTC | CASSLPPGVLANEQYF
TRBJ2-5 | few | TRBV6-2/TRBV6-3 | - | TGTGCCAGCAGTTACCCGGACTTACAGGGAGGAGAGACCCAGTACTTC | CASSYPDLQGGETQYF
TRBJ2-3 | - | TRBV25-1 | - | TGTGCCAGCAGTGAATATAGGGGTTCAGATACGCAGTATTTT | CASSEYRGSDTQYF
TRBJ2-3 | - | TRBV6-1 | TRBD2 | TGTGCCAGCAGTGCGTGGGAGGGGTCCGGCACAGATACGCAGTATTTT | CASSAWEGSGTDTQYF
TRBJ2-1 | - | TRBV14 | - | TGTGCCAGCAACCACCGAAGATATCGGAATGAGCAGTTCTTC | CASNHRRYRNEQFF
TRBJ1-2 | - | TRBV9 | TRBD1 | TGTGCCAGCAGCGCGACCATCCGGGACAGGTATGGAGCGAACTATGGCTACACCTTC | CASSATIRDRYGANYGYTF
TRBJ2-3 | - | TRBV2 | TRBD2 | TGTACCAGCAGTTGGACTAGCGGGGTCACAGATACGCAGTATTTT | CTSSWTSGVTDTQYF
TRBJ2-5 | once | TRBV7-2 | TRBD1 | TGTGCCAGCAGCTTAGAACAGGGGGTTTTCAATGAGCAGTACTTC | CASSLEQGVFNEQYF
TRBJ2-7 | - | TRBV18 | - | TGCGCCAGCTCACCACCAGGGGCCATATACGAGCAGTACTTC | CASSPPGAIYEQYF
TRBJ1-1 | - | TRBV4-3 | TRBD1 | TGCGCCAGCAGCCAAAGTTTCGACAGGGCGGTTTTCTTT | CASSQSFDRAVFF
TRBJ2-4 | once | TRBV7-2 | - | TGTGCCAGCAGCCCCCCCGGGGCCCAAAACATTCGGTACTTC | CASSPPGAQNIRYF
TRBJ2-1 | many | TRBV5-6 | - | TGTGCCAGCAGCTTGAGGGACAATGAGCAGTTCTTC | CASSLRDNEQFF
TRBJ2-3 | few | TRBV7-9 | - | TGTGCCAGCAGCTTAGATAAAGATACGCAGTATTTT | CASSLDKDTQYF
TRBJ1-5 | once | TRBV3-1 | TRBD1 | TGTGCCAGCAGCCAGAACAGGGGAAATCAGCCCCAGCATTTT | CASSQNRGNQPQHF
TRBJ1-2 | - | TRBV6-6 | - | TGTGCCAGCAGTGCACACGGGGGGGCACATGGCTACACCTTC | CASSAHGGAHGYTF
TRBJ1-1 | - | TRBV5-1 | - | TGCGCCAGCAGGTCTGGACAGTTGAACACTGAAGCTTTCTTT | CASRSGQLNTEAFF
TRBJ2-1 | - | TRBV6-5 | - | TGTGCCAGCAGCGGTGCTAGTTTTCATGAGCAGTTCTTC | CASSGASFHEQFF
TRBJ2-7 | - | TRBV13 | TRBD1 | TGTGCCAGCAGCAACAGGGGTCGTATCTACGAGCAGTACTTC | CASSNRGRIYEQYF
TRBJ1-6 | - | TRBV3-1 | - | TGTGCCAGCAGCCGCATCGATACACCCCTCCACTTT | CASSRIDTPLHF
TRBJ1-2 | few | TRBV9 | - | TGTGCCAGCAGCTCTGGGACCTTGTACTACACCTTC | CASSSGTLYYTF
TRBJ2-3 | once | TRBV5-1 | TRBD2 | TGCGCCAGCAGCTTGGCGTCTAGCGGGGGCGCTCCGCCCTTTAATACGCAGTATTTT | CASSLASSGGAPPFNTQYF
TRBJ2-1 | once | TRBV9 | - | TGTGCCAGCAGCGTAGCTACGATAGGGAACGCCTACAATGAGCAGTTCTTC | CASSVATIGNAYNEQFF
TRBJ2-7 | - | TRBV7-2 | TRBD1 | TGTGCCAGCAGCGGGCGACAGGGGCCGCGGTACTTC | CASSGRQGPRYF
TRBJ2-7 | - | TRBV2 | - | TGTGCCAGCAGTGAGGACGGGGAGACCTACGAGCAGTACTTC | CASSEDGETYEQYF
TRBJ2-1 | - | TRBV5-1 | TRBD2 | TGCGCCAGCAGCTTCCTTCTAGCGGACAATGAGCAGTTCTTC | CASSFLLADNEQFF
TRBJ2-1 | few | TRBV6-6 | TRBD2 | TGTGCCAGCAGTCCACTGACTAGCGGCCCGGGGAATGAGCAGTTCTTC | CASSPLTSGPGNEQFF
TRBJ2-3 | few | TRBV20-1 | - | TGCAGTGCTAGTATCGCCGCCTTAGCGGCGCAGTATTTT | CSASIAALAAQYF
TRBJ1-2 | - | TRBV20-1 | TRBD1 | TGCAGTGCTAGACGGGACAGGGCCCCCGGGTACACCTTC | CSARRDRAPGYTF
TRBJ2-7 | - | TRBV20-1 | TRBD2 | TGCAGTGCTAGAGATCAGTCAGCGGGGGGGAAGTACGAGCAGTACTTC | CSARDQSAGGKYEQYF
TRBJ2-3 | - | TRBV4-1 | - | TGCGCCAGCAGCCAAGTATTTGGAGATACGCAGTATTTT | CASSQVFGDTQYF
TRBJ1-5 | - | TRBV7-8 | - | TGTGCCAGCAGCTTAGCGTCCGGGGCCCTAAAGCAGCCCCAGCATTTT | CASSLASGALKQPQHF
TRBJ2-1 | few | TRBV11-1 | TRBD1 | TGTGCCAGCAGCGACAGGGGGAATTACAATGAGCAGTTCTTC | CASSDRGNYNEQFF
TRBJ2-5 | - | TRBV5-5 | TRBD1 | TGTGCCAGCAGCAAGGGACAGAACCAAGAGACCCAGTACTTC | CASSKGQNQETQYF
TRBJ2-7 | few | TRBV20-1 | - | TGCAGTGCTAGAGGGACTTCGTTCGACGAGCAGTACTTC | CSARGTSFDEQYF
TRBJ2-1 | - | TRBV27 | TRBD1 | TGTGCCAGCAGTTTCCGACAGGGGGGAGGTGAGCAGTTCTTC | CASSFRQGGGEQFF